This T cell receptor beta chain was profiled in a study of blood T cell repertoires in COVID-19. For the study at large: Spain, Italy and the United States supplied samples that represented acute and convalescent COVID-19.

The germline V gene encodes CDR1 SGHTA and CDR2 FQGNSA. The CDR3 loop spans 15 amino acids. V lost 2 bases and J 5 bases, leaving 14 bases between the germline ends. Sequencing used immunoSEQ multiplex PCR; TCRdb keeps in-frame clones, though not all of them. The table has fewer than 200,000 clones, approximately 85% seen once. This TCR derives from a woman between 55 and 75 years old with COVID-19, enrolled during active disease. The material sequenced was peripheral blood. The J gene is TRBJ2-3, the V gene TRBV7-2, with D uncertain. DNA for the CDR3: TGTGCCAGCAGCTTATCAGGTTTATGGATAGATACGCAGTATTTT. This encodes CASSLSGLWIDTQYF.